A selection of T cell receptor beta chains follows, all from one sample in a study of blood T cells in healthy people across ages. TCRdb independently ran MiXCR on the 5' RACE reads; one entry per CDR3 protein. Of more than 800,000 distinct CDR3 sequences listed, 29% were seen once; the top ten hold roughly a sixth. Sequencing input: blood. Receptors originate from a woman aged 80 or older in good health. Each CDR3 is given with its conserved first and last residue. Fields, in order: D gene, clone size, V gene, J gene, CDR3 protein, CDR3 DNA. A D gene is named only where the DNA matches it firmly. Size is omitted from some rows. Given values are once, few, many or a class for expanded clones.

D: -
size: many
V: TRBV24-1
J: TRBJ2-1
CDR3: CATMGAFEYNEQFF
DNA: TGTGCCACCATGGGGGCCTTTGAATACAATGAGCAGTTCTTC

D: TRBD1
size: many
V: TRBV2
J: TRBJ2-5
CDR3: CASSFQGTGETQYF
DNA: TGTGCCAGCAGTTTTCAGGGGACAGGGGAGACCCAGTACTTC

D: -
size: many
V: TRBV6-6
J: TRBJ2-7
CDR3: CASSYGRRNEQYF
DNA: TGTGCCAGCAGTTACGGTCGACGGAACGAGCAGTACTTC

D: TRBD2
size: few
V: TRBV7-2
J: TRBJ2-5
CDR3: CASSLSSGGVGYKETQYF
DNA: TGTGCCAGCAGCTTAAGTAGCGGGGGGGTTGGTTACAAAGAGACCCAGTACTTC

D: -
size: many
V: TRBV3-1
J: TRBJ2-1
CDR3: CASSSLEGGTEQFF
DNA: TGTGCCAGCAGCAGCCTCGAAGGGGGTACTGAGCAGTTCTTC

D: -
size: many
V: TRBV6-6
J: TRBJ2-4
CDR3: CASSRPGAAKNIQYF
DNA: TGTGCCAGCAGCCGCCCAGGGGCGGCCAAAAACATTCAGTACTTC

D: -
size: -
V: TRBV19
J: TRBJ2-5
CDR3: CASTKGERETQYF
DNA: TGTGCCAGTACTAAGGGGGAGCGAGAGACCCAGTACTTC

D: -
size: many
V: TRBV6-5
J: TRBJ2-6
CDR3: CASRPALGANVLTF
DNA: TGTGCCAGCAGGCCGGCGTTGGGGGCCAACGTCCTGACTTTC

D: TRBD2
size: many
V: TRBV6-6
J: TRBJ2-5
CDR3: CASSTGTSGGGTQYF
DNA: TGTGCCAGCAGCACAGGGACTAGCGGGGGGGGCACCCAGTACTTC

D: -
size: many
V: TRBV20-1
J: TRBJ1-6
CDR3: CSARELGRSPLHF
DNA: TGCAGTGCTAGAGAATTGGGGCGATCACCCCTCCACTTT

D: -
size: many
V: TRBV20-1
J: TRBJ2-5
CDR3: CSARDIGRGETQYF
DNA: TGCAGTGCTAGAGATATCGGGCGCGGGGAGACCCAGTACTTC

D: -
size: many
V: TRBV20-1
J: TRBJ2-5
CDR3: CSARDGPSAQYF
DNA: TGCAGTGCTAGGGACGGGCCCTCGGCCCAGTACTTC

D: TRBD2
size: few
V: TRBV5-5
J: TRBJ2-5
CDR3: CASSLVLTSGGQETQYF
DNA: TGTGCCAGCAGCTTGGTTTTGACTAGCGGGGGGCAAGAGACCCAGTACTTC

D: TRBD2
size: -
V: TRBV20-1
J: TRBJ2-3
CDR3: CSATRLAESRTDTQYF
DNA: TGCAGTGCTACTCGACTAGCGGAATCCCGCACGGATACGCAGTATTTT

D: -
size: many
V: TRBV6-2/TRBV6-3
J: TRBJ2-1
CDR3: CASIGSGSSYNEQFF
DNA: TGTGCCAGCATCGGTTCAGGGAGCTCCTACAATGAGCAGTTCTTC

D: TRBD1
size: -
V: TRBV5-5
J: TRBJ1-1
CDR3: CASGLTGMNTEAFF
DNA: TGTGCCAGCGGCCTGACAGGGATGAACACTGAAGCTTTCTTT

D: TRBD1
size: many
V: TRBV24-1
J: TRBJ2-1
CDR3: CATSDARTGAGDEQFF
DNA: TGTGCCACCAGTGATGCGAGGACAGGGGCAGGCGATGAGCAGTTCTTC

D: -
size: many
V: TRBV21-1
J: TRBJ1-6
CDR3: CASSNVGRSSPLHF
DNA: TGTGCCAGCAGCAACGTGGGGCGGAGTTCACCCCTCCACTTT

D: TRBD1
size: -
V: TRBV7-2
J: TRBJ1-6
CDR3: CASSAGTGRNSPLHF
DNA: TGTGCCAGCAGCGCCGGGACAGGGCGAAATTCACCCCTCCACTTT

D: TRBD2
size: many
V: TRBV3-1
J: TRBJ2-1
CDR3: CASSYSSGGAGNEQFF
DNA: TGTGCCAGCAGCTACTCTAGCGGGGGGGCAGGTAATGAGCAGTTCTTC

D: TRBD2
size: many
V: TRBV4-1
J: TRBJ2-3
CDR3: CASSPRLAGDKDTQYF
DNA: TGCGCCAGCAGCCCCCGACTAGCGGGGGATAAAGATACGCAGTATTTT

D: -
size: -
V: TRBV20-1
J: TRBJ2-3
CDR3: CSARWGRGAHTDTPYF
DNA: -

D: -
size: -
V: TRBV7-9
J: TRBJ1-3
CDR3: CATYWGSGNTIYF
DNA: TGTGCCACCTACTGGGGTTCAGGAAACACCATATATTTT

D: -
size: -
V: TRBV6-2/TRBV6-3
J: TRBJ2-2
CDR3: CASSGGTSGELFF
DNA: TGTGCCAGCAGTGGAGGGACGTCAGGGGAGCTGTTTTTT

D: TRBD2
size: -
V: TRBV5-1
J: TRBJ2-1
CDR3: CASSLANGGANEQFF
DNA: TGCGCCAGCAGCTTGGCCAACGGGGGGGCAAATGAGCAGTTCTTC

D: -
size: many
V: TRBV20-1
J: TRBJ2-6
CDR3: CSALSTSGANVLTF
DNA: TGCAGTGCTCTAAGCACCTCTGGGGCCAACGTCCTGACTTTC

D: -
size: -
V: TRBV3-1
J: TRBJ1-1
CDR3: CASSQGGPRPVAFF
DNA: TGTGCCAGCAGCCAGGGCGGACCCAGGCCGGTAGCTTTCTTT

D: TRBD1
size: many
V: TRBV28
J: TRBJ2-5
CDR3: CASGTGGYRETQYF
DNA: TGTGCCAGCGGGACAGGGGGCTATCGGGAGACCCAGTACTTC

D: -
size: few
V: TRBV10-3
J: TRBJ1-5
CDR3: CAISETGDSNQPQHF
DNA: TGTGCCATCAGTGAGACGGGAGATAGCAATCAGCCCCAGCATTTT

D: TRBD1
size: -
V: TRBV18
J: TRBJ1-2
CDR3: CASSTRQGAPDGYTF
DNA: TGTGCCAGCTCAACGAGACAGGGGGCGCCGGATGGCTACACCTTC

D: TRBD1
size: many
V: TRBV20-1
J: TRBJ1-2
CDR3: CSARFFGTGLNYGYTF
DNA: TGCAGTGCTAGATTCTTTGGGACAGGACTAAACTATGGCTACACCTTC